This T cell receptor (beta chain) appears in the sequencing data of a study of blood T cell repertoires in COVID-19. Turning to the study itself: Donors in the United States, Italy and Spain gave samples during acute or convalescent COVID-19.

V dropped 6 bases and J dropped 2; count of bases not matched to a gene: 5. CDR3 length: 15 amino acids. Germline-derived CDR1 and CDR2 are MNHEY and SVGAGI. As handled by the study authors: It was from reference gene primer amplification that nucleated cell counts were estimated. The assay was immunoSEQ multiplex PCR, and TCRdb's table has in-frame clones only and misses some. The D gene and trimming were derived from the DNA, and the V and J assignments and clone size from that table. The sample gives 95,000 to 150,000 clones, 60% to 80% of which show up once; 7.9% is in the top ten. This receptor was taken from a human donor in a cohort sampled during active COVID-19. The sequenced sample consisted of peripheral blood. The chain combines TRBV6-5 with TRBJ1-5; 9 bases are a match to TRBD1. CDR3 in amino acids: CASRGQGWGNQPQHF. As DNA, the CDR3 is TGTGCCAGCAGGGGACAGGGTTGGGGCAATCAGCCCCAGCATTTT.